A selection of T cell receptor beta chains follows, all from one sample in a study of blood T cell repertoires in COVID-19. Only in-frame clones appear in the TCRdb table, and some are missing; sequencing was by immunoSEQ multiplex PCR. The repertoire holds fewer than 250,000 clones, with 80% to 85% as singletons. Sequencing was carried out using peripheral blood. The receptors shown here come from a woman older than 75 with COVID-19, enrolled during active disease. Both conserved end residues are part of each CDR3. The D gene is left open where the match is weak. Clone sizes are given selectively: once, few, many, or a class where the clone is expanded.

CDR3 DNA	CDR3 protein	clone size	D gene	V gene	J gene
TGTGCCAGCAGGCCGACAGGACAATCTGGGGCCAACGTCCTGACTTTC	CASRPTGQSGANVLTF	.	.	TRBV28	TRBJ2-6
TGTGCCAGCCGCTGGACTAGCGGGGGGGCAGAGACCCAGTACTTC	CASRWTSGGAETQYF	.	TRBD2	TRBV11-2	TRBJ2-5
TGTGCCAGCAGCTTGCCGAGCACAGATACGCAGTATTTT	CASSLPSTDTQYF	.	.	TRBV5-4	TRBJ2-3
TGTGCCAGCACCCCAGGGGGAAGGTATGAGCAGTTCTTC	CASTPGGRYEQFF	.	TRBD1	TRBV6-5	TRBJ2-1
TGTGCCAGCAGCCAGGGGGAGGGGACTGAAGCTTTCTTT	CASSQGEGTEAFF	.	.	TRBV14	TRBJ1-1
TGTGCCAGCAGTTCCGGACAGGGGTTAGGTGGCTACACCTTC	CASSSGQGLGGYTF	once	TRBD1	TRBV6-6	TRBJ1-2
TGCGCCAGCAGCACGGGGACCGGGACAGGGGGATGGGAGACCCAGTACTTC	CASSTGTGTGGWETQYF	.	TRBD1	TRBV5-1	TRBJ2-5
TGTGCCAGCAGCTTGCCTAGCGGGGGCCCACCCTCGGGTGAGACCCAGTACTTC	CASSLPSGGPPSGETQYF	.	TRBD2	TRBV5-4	TRBJ2-5
TGTGCCAGCAGACCATACGGGACATCGGAACAGCCCCAGCATTTT	CASRPYGTSEQPQHF	.	.	TRBV28	TRBJ1-5
TGTGCCAGCTCCGGGACTGGAGGCTACAATGAGCAGTTCTTC	CASSGTGGYNEQFF	.	.	TRBV7-8	TRBJ2-1
TGTGCCACCAGCAGAGACGGACAGTCTGGAAACACCATATATTTT	CATSRDGQSGNTIYF	.	.	TRBV15	TRBJ1-3
TGTGCCACCGCCGTGACGGGTACTGAAGCTTTCTTT	CATAVTGTEAFF	.	.	TRBV10-3	TRBJ1-1
TGCGCCAGCAGTCAGGGCTCTGGGGCCAACGTCCTGACTTTC	CASSQGSGANVLTF	.	.	TRBV10-1	TRBJ2-6
TGTGCCATCCCCGGACAGGGAATAACCTATAATTCACCCCTCCACTTT	CAIPGQGITYNSPLHF	once	TRBD1	TRBV6-4	TRBJ1-6
TGTGCCAGCAGCTTGGTAGCGGGGGGTCGGTTCGGAGAGACCCAGTACTTC	CASSLVAGGRFGETQYF	.	TRBD2	TRBV5-6	TRBJ2-5
TGTGCCAGCAGGACCGACGGGGGGGCCGGGGAGACCCAGTACTTC	CASRTDGGAGETQYF	many	TRBD2	TRBV11-2	TRBJ2-5
TGTGCCAGCAGTCCTGGACTAGGGGGTCGGGGTGAGCAGTTCTTC	CASSPGLGGRGEQFF	once	.	TRBV6-4	TRBJ2-1
TGTGCCACCAGCAGACCAAGGGGCGCGCAGGTTGAAGCTTTCTTT	CATSRPRGAQVEAFF	.	.	TRBV15	TRBJ1-1
TGTGCCACCAGTGACGGTCCGGCTGGGGCCAACGTCCTGACTTTC	CATSDGPAGANVLTF	.	.	TRBV24-1	TRBJ2-6
TGTGCCAGCAGCTTGGCGGGACAGAACAAAGGAAACACCATATATTTT	CASSLAGQNKGNTIYF	.	TRBD1	TRBV5-5	TRBJ1-3
TGTGCCAGCAGCTTAGACAGGGGGACCCTATACGAGCAGTACTTC	CASSLDRGTLYEQYF	.	TRBD1	TRBV7-2	TRBJ2-7
TGTGCCAGCACCGGGACACCGTACAATGAGCAGTTCTTC	CASTGTPYNEQFF	.	.	TRBV25-1	TRBJ2-1
TGTGCCAGCAGCGCCGGACAGGGTTCGAGCAATCAGCCCCAGCATTTT	CASSAGQGSSNQPQHF	.	TRBD1	TRBV5-6	TRBJ1-5
TGTGCCTGGAGTGTCGACAGGTCGAAAAATTCACCCCTCCACTTT	CAWSVDRSKNSPLHF	.	.	TRBV30	TRBJ1-6
TGTGCCAGCAGCTACGGACAGAGACAAGAGACCCAGTACTTC	CASSYGQRQETQYF	.	.	TRBV5-4	TRBJ2-5
TGTGCCTGGAGTGTGAAGTTTGGGCCAAACTACAATGAGCAGTTCTTC	CAWSVKFGPNYNEQFF	.	.	TRBV30	TRBJ2-1
TGTGCCAGTAGTACCCCAGGGGGGCTCGGAGACCGGACCCAGCATTTT	CASSTPGGLGDRTQHF	.	TRBD1	TRBV19	TRBJ1-5
TGCGCCAGCAGCTCTCGGACAGGGGGCGATTCACCCCTCCACTTT	CASSSRTGGDSPLHF	.	TRBD1	TRBV5-1	TRBJ1-6
TGTGCCTGGAGTGGGGCGGGGCAAGAGACCCAGTACTTC	CAWSGAGQETQYF	.	.	TRBV30	TRBJ2-5
TGTGCCAGCAGCTTACAGGGATACGAGCAGTACTTC	CASSLQGYEQYF	few	.	TRBV7-9	TRBJ2-7
TGTGCCAGCAGCGCGGGGGGGACCACAGATACGCAGTATTTT	CASSAGGTTDTQYF	.	TRBD2	TRBV9	TRBJ2-3
TGTGCCAGCAGCTTAGGGGGGACAGGCCGCTCTGAAGCTTTCTTT	CASSLGGTGRSEAFF	.	TRBD1	TRBV5-4	TRBJ1-1
TGTGCCTGGAGTAAAGCGGGGTCTAACACCGGGGAGCTGTTTTTT	CAWSKAGSNTGELFF	.	TRBD2	TRBV30	TRBJ2-2
TGTGCCAGCAGCCCCCAGGGACAGTCATCAACTAATGAAAAACTGTTTTTT	CASSPQGQSSTNEKLFF	.	TRBD1	TRBV5-6	TRBJ1-4
TGTGCCAGCAGGCCCCCAGGAGGAGGTCAGCCCCAGCATTTT	CASRPPGGGQPQHF	once	.	TRBV6-5	TRBJ1-5
TGTGCCAGCAGGACAGGGACCGGGGAGCTGTTTTTT	CASRTGTGELFF	.	TRBD1	TRBV2	TRBJ2-2
TGCGCCAGCAGCTTGGGAACGTTCAGCTCTGGAAACACCATATATTTT	CASSLGTFSSGNTIYF	.	.	TRBV5-1	TRBJ1-3
TGTGCCAGCAGCCAAGTGGGGACAGCCTTACTCCTCTACAATGAGCAGTTCTTC	CASSQVGTALLLYNEQFF	.	TRBD1	TRBV14	TRBJ2-1
TGTGCCAGCAGCTTAGGCTCGGAGAGGAGGGAGACCCAGTACTTC	CASSLGSERRETQYF	.	.	TRBV7-2	TRBJ2-5
TGTGCCAGCAAGGAACAGGGATTGTCAGATACGCAGTATTTT	CASKEQGLSDTQYF	.	.	TRBV2	TRBJ2-3
TGTGCCAGCAGCTTGGTAACTAGCGGGGTTGAGACCCAGTACTTC	CASSLVTSGVETQYF	.	TRBD2	TRBV5-4	TRBJ2-5
TGTGCCAGCAGCGTTACGGCTAGCGCAGATACGCAGTATTTT	CASSVTASADTQYF	.	.	TRBV9	TRBJ2-3
TGTGCCAGCAGCTTAGTCGGAAGGGGGGGAAGGGATGGCTACACCTTC	CASSLVGRGGRDGYTF	.	.	TRBV7-9	TRBJ1-2
TGTGCCACGGACAGGCACCATGATTTAGAGCAGTTCTTC	CATDRHHDLEQFF	.	TRBD1	TRBV2	TRBJ2-1
TGTGCCAGCAGGTTTGGACAGGGAGGATACAATGAGCAGTTCTTC	CASRFGQGGYNEQFF	.	TRBD1	TRBV2	TRBJ2-1
TGTGCCAGCAGCGGGGGAGGACCCCTATCGAGCTCCTACAATGAGCAGTTCTTC	CASSGGGPLSSSYNEQFF	.	.	TRBV25-1	TRBJ2-1
TGTGCCAGCAGCACAGGGGTTAGCACAGATACGCAGTATTTT	CASSTGVSTDTQYF	.	TRBD1	TRBV7-2	TRBJ2-3
TGTGCCAGCAGCTCAATACAGGGCCTTTTTAGGAATGAGCAGTTCTTC	CASSSIQGLFRNEQFF	.	.	TRBV7-9	TRBJ2-1
TGTGCCACCAGTGATCCTAGGGGCTCTGGAAACACCATATATTTT	CATSDPRGSGNTIYF	.	.	TRBV24-1	TRBJ1-3